Following are 21 T cell receptor beta chains from one sample sequenced in a study of T cells in Graves' hyperthyroidism and ophthalmopathy. RNA transcripts served as the template for amplifying TCR beta CDR3 regions. The study used the HTBI primer set for a first-round RT-PCR of the TCR CDR3. TCRdb passed the multiplex PCR reads through MiXCR, listing each CDR3 protein once. This table holds some 370,000 distinct CDR3 sequences, approximately 18% found once. Sequences were obtained from blood. Receptors were obtained from a woman aged 25 to 39 with Graves' hyperthyroidism that later progressed to Graves' ophthalmopathy.

This clonotype occurred a few times. The chain carries TRBV15 and TRBJ1-1; TRBD1 might be the D (5 bases). The length of the CDR3 is 13 residues. The V and J ends lost 0 bases and 7 bases respectively, with 9 bases between them. Germline CDR1 and CDR2: LNHNV and YYDKDF (reference sequence). CDR3 sequence: CATSRDREVEAFF. Here the CDR3 DNA reads TGTGCCACCAGCAGAGACAGGGAGGTTGAAGCTTTCTTT.

This clonotype was detected a few times. The chain carries TRBV20-1 and TRBJ2-7; perhaps TRBD2 as D (6 bases). Per germline, CDR1 DFQATT and CDR2 SNEGSKA (reference sequence). V was pared by 0 bases and J by 5 bases, with 20 bases between. The length of the CDR3 is 16 residues. The CDR3 DNA is TGCAGTGCTAGAGATATCCCAACTAGCCTCTCTCACGAGCAGTACTTC. Its translation is CSARDIPTSLSHEQYF.

This chain uses TRBV28 with TRBJ1-1; no firm D call. CDR1 is MDHEN, CDR2 SYDVKM, per germline. V lost 5 bases and J 0 bases, leaving 13 bases between the germline ends. The CDR3 sequence is 15 residues long. The CDR3 DNA follows: TGTGCCAGCAGTCCCGCACTGCGGATGAACACTGAAGCTTTCTTT. Its protein product is CASSPALRMNTEAFF.

In this sample, this clonotype turned up a few times. This chain uses TRBV7-9 with TRBJ2-7; TRBD1 matches 8 bases. Trimming at V came to 5 bases and at J to 6 bases, leaving 12 bases not matched to a gene. Germline CDR1 is SEHNR and CDR2 is FQNEAQ (reference sequence). The CDR3 is 15 residues long. In DNA, the CDR3 is TGTGCCAGCAGCGCTCCGACGACAGGGGATAGCGAGCAGTACTTC. Residues: CASSAPTTGDSEQYF.

Only a few counts were recorded for this clonotype. This chain links TRBV19 with TRBJ1-1; D call uncertain. V shed 6 bases and J shed 3 bases, with 14 bases lying between them. This CDR3 has 14 residues. Looked up from germline, CDR1 is LNHDA and CDR2 is SQIVND (reference sequence). As DNA, the CDR3 is TGTGCCAGTAGCACTGCCTCTGGGGACACTGAAGCTTTCTTT. Its protein product is CASSTASGDTEAFF.

This clonotype was found a few times. V gene TRBV12-3 or TRBV12-4 combines with J gene TRBJ2-3; 7 bases are shared with TRBD2. V lost 6 bases, J lost 4 bases, and 13 bases stayed unmatched. The CDR3 consists of 16 residues. The CDR3 bases are TGTGCCAGCAGCCAACTAGCGAGCCCGGCGGCAGATACGCAGTATTTT. Protein: CASSQLASPAADTQYF.

The chain joins TRBV30 to TRBJ2-7; D is undetermined. V was cut by 1 base and J by 4 bases, with 5 bases left in between. CDR3 length: 11 amino acids. In germline, CDR1 is GTSNPN, CDR2 SVGIG (reference sequence). The CDR3 region is CAWSAGYEQYF. CDR3 coding DNA: TGTGCCTGGAGTGCCGGTTACGAGCAGTACTTC.

This clonotype was seen at least ten times. The chain joins TRBV10-3 to TRBJ2-1; the D gene could be TRBD1 or TRBD2 (6 bases each). In germline, CDR1 is ENHRY, CDR2 SYGVKD. V shed 10 bases and J shed 2 bases, with 15 bases lying between them. The CDR3 sequence is 14 residues long. For the CDR3, the DNA is TGTGCCACTACTACAGGGACTCCCTACAATGAGCAGTTCTTC. Translating it yields CATTTGTPYNEQFF.

The chain has TRBV7-2 and TRBJ2-5; TRBD2 is a possible D gene (7 bases). Trimming shortened V by 1 base and J by 1 base, and 10 bases separated the two germline ends. This CDR3 is built from 15 residues. From germline, CDR1 is SGHTA and CDR2 FQGNSA. The CDR3 spells CASSLVGGGQETQYF. DNA of the CDR3: TGTGCCAGCAGCTTAGTGGGAGGGGGCCAAGAGACCCAGTACTTC.

In its sample, this clonotype was seen a few times. The rearrangement uses TRBV6-1 and TRBJ2-3, with 8 bases aligning to TRBD2. J was trimmed by 2 bases and V by 5 bases; bases with no gene match: 6. This CDR3 region has 15 residues. The germline V gene has CDR1 MNHNS and CDR2 SASEGT. DNA of the CDR3: TGTGCCAGCAGTTTCGGGGGGGTGATCACAGATACGCAGTATTTT. This gives the protein CASSFGGVITDTQYF.

The chain is built from TRBV11-2 and TRBJ2-2, with D possibly being TRBD2 (5 bases). The germline CDR1 and CDR2 sequences are SGHAT and FQNNGV. V lost 5 bases and J 5 bases, leaving 18 bases between the germline ends. This CDR3 is 16 amino acids long. The CDR3 DNA sequence: TGTGCCAGCAGCCCTACCCCGGACCCGGGGACCGGGGAGCTGTTTTTT. It is translated as CASSPTPDPGTGELFF. The variable domain in full, with the rest retrieved from reference TRBV11-2 and TRBJ2-2, is EAGVAQSPRYKIIEKRQSVAFWCNPISGHATLYWYQQILGQGPKLLIQFQNNGVVDDSQLPKDRFSAERLKGVDSTLKIQPAKLEDSAVYLCASSPTPDPGTGELFFGEGSRLTVL.

This clonotype came up a few times. This chain joins TRBV5-1 and TRBJ1-2; TRBD1 agrees at 7 bases. The trim removed 4 bases at V and 4 bases at J, leaving 13 bases unmatched. Germline lookup yields CDR1 SGHRS and CDR2 YFSETQ. This CDR3 is 16 amino acids long. CDR3 coding DNA: TGCGCCAGCAGCCCCGGCGAGGGGGCAGGGAGCTATGGCTACACCTTC. As protein: CASSPGEGAGSYGYTF.

This clonotype was seen repeatedly, ten times or more. V usage is TRBV5-1 and J usage is TRBJ1-1; 7 bases line up with TRBD1. CDR1 and CDR2 (germline): SGHRS, YFSETQ. The CDR3 has 15 residues. The V segment lost 5 bases and the J segment 5 bases; nucleotides outside the gene matches: 12. CDR3 in amino acids: CASRSFRGTSTEAFF. DNA of the CDR3: TGCGCCAGCAGAAGCTTCAGGGGGACCTCGACTGAAGCTTTCTTT.

Ten or more counts support this clonotype. The CDR3 DNA reads TGTGCCAGCAGTTTTCAGGACAGGTCGATCGGCTACACCTTC. This codes for CASSFQDRSIGYTF. This chain uses TRBV12-3 or TRBV12-4 with TRBJ1-2, with 7 bases identical to TRBD1. The trim removed 3 bases at V and 8 bases at J, leaving 9 bases unmatched. The CDR3 covers 14 residues.

The J gene is TRBJ1-6, the V gene TRBV7-9; D uncertain. The CDR3 is 15 residues long. The V and J ends lost 4 bases and 10 bases respectively, with 17 bases between them. Germline loops: CDR1 SEHNR, CDR2 FQNEAQ (reference sequence). The CDR3 reads CASSSDRAEGSPLHF. The CDR3 DNA is TGTGCCAGCAGCTCCGACCGGGCGGAAGGGTCACCCCTCCACTTT.

The rearrangement links TRBV28 to TRBJ1-5; 7 nucleotides align to TRBD1. With 6 bases clipped from V and 9 bases from J, the junction kept 11 bases outside the gene matches. Germline V gene data show CDR1 as MDHEN and CDR2 as SYDVKM. The CDR3 has 14 amino acids. CDR3 coding DNA: TGTGCCAGCAGCCCGGGACAGACGTACTTGCCCCAGCATTTT. The encoded protein is CASSPGQTYLPQHF.

There are many counts of this clonotype. CDR3 sequence (DNA): TGTGCCACCCGACTCACGGGGAGCAATCAGCCCCAGCATTTT. Its translation: CATRLTGSNQPQHF. The chain is built from TRBV10-3 and TRBJ1-5; no clear D gene. The CDR3 consists of 14 residues. V lost 10 bases, J lost 1 base, and 14 bases lay in between. Germline CDR1 ENHRY, CDR2 SYGVKD.

V usage is TRBV5-1 and J usage is TRBJ2-3; 7 bases agree with TRBD1. J gave up 6 bases and V 3 bases, and 4 bases lay outside the gene matches. The CDR3 loop spans 13 amino acids. The germline CDR1 and CDR2 sequences are SGHRS and YFSETQ. This chain's CDR3 is CASSYSQGDTQYF. The CDR3 DNA is TGCGCCAGCAGCTATTCACAGGGGGATACGCAGTATTTT. Full variable domain (outside the CDR3, taken from reference TRBV5-1 and TRBJ2-3): KAGVTQTPRYLIKTRGQQVTLSCSPISGHRSVSWYQQTPGQGLQFLFEYFSETQRNKGNFPGRFSGRQFSNSRSEMNVSTLELGDSALYLCASSYSQGDTQYFGPGTRLTVL.

In this sample, this clonotype turned up many times. This rearrangement joins TRBV2 to TRBJ2-1; TRBD2 is a possible D gene (6 bases). CDR1 SNHLY and CDR2 FYNNEI come from the germline V gene. The ends were cut back, 6 bases at V and 8 bases at J, with 14 bases in the middle. The CDR3 sequence is 13 residues long. The CDR3 sequence: CASRDTSFYEQFF. The CDR3 nucleotides read TGTGCCAGCAGGGATACTAGCTTCTATGAGCAGTTCTTC.

This clonotype was recorded many times. CDR3 DNA sequence: TGTGCCAGCAGCTATACAGGGGTTCGGGAGACCCAGTACTTC. It yields the protein CASSYTGVRETQYF. The rearrangement uses TRBV5-6 and TRBJ2-5; 7 bases map to TRBD1. The CDR3 extends over 14 amino acids. CDR1 SGHDT and CDR2 YYEEEE come from the germline V gene. The trim removed 3 bases at V and 5 bases at J, leaving 7 bases unmatched.

This clonotype was seen only once. The V call is TRBV9, the J call TRBJ2-7; 10 positions agree with TRBD2. The V and J ends lost 4 bases and 0 bases, in that order; junction bases with no gene match: 7. Germline V gene data show CDR1 as SGDLS and CDR2 as YYNGEE. The CDR3 consists of 16 residues. The CDR3, as DNA: TGTGCCAGCAGCCTATATAGCGGGGGGACCTCCTACGAGCAGTACTTC. It yields the protein CASSLYSGGTSYEQYF.